A selection of T cell receptor beta chains follows, all from one sample in a study of blood T cell repertoires in COVID-19. Measured with immunoSEQ multiplex PCR; TCRdb has only the in-frame clones, and not every one. Here the sample spans some 170,000 clones, more than 75% being singletons. The sample consisted of peripheral blood. The receptors derive from a woman in her 70s with acute or convalescent COVID-19. The CDR3 runs from the conserved cysteine through the conserved F or W. D genes are given only for firm matches. Clone size is given for some rows only: seen once, a few or many times, or a class if the clone is expanded.

V gene	D gene	J gene	clone size	CDR3 DNA	CDR3 protein
TRBV2	-	TRBJ1-2	-	TGTGCCAGCAGTGAAGCGCATGAGCGTAACTATGGCTACACCTTC	CASSEAHERNYGYTF
TRBV5-6	-	TRBJ2-7	-	TGTGCCAGCAGCTCCCCGGACAAGTACGAGCAGTACTTC	CASSSPDKYEQYF
TRBV27	TRBD1	TRBJ2-2	-	TGTGCCAGCAGCCCAAGGGCAGGGGGCGCGATCGGGGAGCTGTTTTTT	CASSPRAGGAIGELFF
TRBV4-2	TRBD2	TRBJ2-3	once	TGTGCCAGCAGCGTCCGGGGGGACGATACAGATACGCAGTATTTT	CASSVRGDDTDTQYF
TRBV9	-	TRBJ1-2	-	TGTGCCAGCAGCGTAGGGGGACACAACTATGGCTACACCTTC	CASSVGGHNYGYTF
TRBV18	-	TRBJ2-2	-	TGTGCCAGCTCGCCGATGGGACAGAACACCGGGGAGCTGTTTTTT	CASSPMGQNTGELFF
TRBV28	TRBD1	TRBJ2-1	-	TGTGCCAGCACGGACAGGACCAATGAGCAGTTCTTC	CASTDRTNEQFF
TRBV2	-	TRBJ2-3	-	TGTGCCAGCAGCAGGGGGACTAGGGGGACAGATACGCAGTATTTT	CASSRGTRGTDTQYF
TRBV30	-	TRBJ1-2	-	TGTGCCTGGAGTGTACTTAGGGGGTCGGATGGCTACACCTTC	CAWSVLRGSDGYTF
TRBV10-3	TRBD2	TRBJ2-7	once	TGTGCCATAGGAGCGGGGGGGCTGGACGAGCAGTACTTC	CAIGAGGLDEQYF
TRBV28	-	TRBJ1-2	once	TGTGCCAGCAGTTTAGGAGGGGCGCGGGGCTATGGCTACACCTTC	CASSLGGARGYGYTF
TRBV5-4	TRBD1	TRBJ1-2	-	TGTGCCAGCAGCTTGGGGGACAGGGGAGGGTATGGCTACACCTTC	CASSLGDRGGYGYTF
TRBV19	-	TRBJ2-5	-	TGTGCCAGTAGTATAGTGAGGCAGCCGCAAGAGACCCAGTACTTC	CASSIVRQPQETQYF
TRBV30	TRBD1	TRBJ1-5	-	TGTGCCTGGAGCCCTGACAGGGGAGTTCAGCCCCAGCATTTT	CAWSPDRGVQPQHF
TRBV6-5	TRBD1	TRBJ1-4	-	TGTGCCAGCAGCCGGGACAGGGGATATGAAAAACTGTTTTTT	CASSRDRGYEKLFF
TRBV9	TRBD2	TRBJ2-2	few	TGTGCCAGCAGCGTAGAGTTAGCGGGGGGTCTTACCGGGGAGCTGTTTTTT	CASSVELAGGLTGELFF
TRBV5-1	TRBD2	TRBJ2-3	-	TGCGCCAGCAGCACGGGACTAGCGGGAGGCATCACAGATACGCAGTATTTT	CASSTGLAGGITDTQYF
TRBV12-3/TRBV12-4	TRBD1	TRBJ1-2	-	TGTGCCAGCAGTCGCACAGGGGACGGCTACACCTTC	CASSRTGDGYTF
TRBV4-2	TRBD2	TRBJ2-3	-	TGTGCCAGCAGCCAAGAAAGGCGGAGCGGGGGGGAAGGTACGCAGTATTTT	CASSQERRSGGEGTQYF
TRBV16	TRBD2	TRBJ2-7	-	TGTGCCAGCAGCCAATTGTGGACTAGGGGCCCCGAGCAGTACTTC	CASSQLWTRGPEQYF
TRBV28	-	TRBJ2-7	-	TGTGCCAGCAGTCCTGGGAGCGAGCAGTACTTC	CASSPGSEQYF
TRBV30	TRBD1	TRBJ1-1	-	TGTGCCTATATTAAGACAGGGGCTATTGAAGCTTTCTTT	CAYIKTGAIEAFF
TRBV7-6	-	TRBJ1-3	-	TGTGCCAGCAGCTTAGCACGACAGCACTCTGGAAACACCATATATTTT	CASSLARQHSGNTIYF
TRBV19	TRBD1	TRBJ1-3	-	TGTGCCAGTAGTCAACAATTTGGGACAGCGCCTGGAAACACCATATATTTT	CASSQQFGTAPGNTIYF
TRBV6-5	-	TRBJ1-1	-	TGTGCCACGATTAACAGGGTCGGCACTGAAGCTTTCTTT	CATINRVGTEAFF
TRBV20-1	TRBD1	TRBJ1-1	-	TGCAGTGCCACTGACAGGGACGAAGCTTTCTTT	CSATDRDEAFF
TRBV7-3	TRBD1	TRBJ1-6	-	TGTGCCAGCAGCGTAAGGGGACAGGACTATAATTCACCCCTCCACTTT	CASSVRGQDYNSPLHF
TRBV4-3	-	TRBJ2-7	-	TGCGCCAGCAGCCAAGATGGTCAGAGGGAGCAGTACTTC	CASSQDGQREQYF
TRBV5-5	TRBD1	TRBJ1-6	-	TGTGCCAGCAGCCGCGTGGGGACAGGGGGCACAAATAATTCACCCCTCCACTTT	CASSRVGTGGTNNSPLHF
TRBV18	TRBD1	TRBJ1-3	-	TGTGCCAGCTCCGGGGACAGCTTCTCTGGAAACACCATATATTTT	CASSGDSFSGNTIYF
TRBV7-3	-	TRBJ1-2	-	TGTGCCAGCAGCCACCTTGAGGGAGGGGACTATGGCTACACCTTC	CASSHLEGGDYGYTF
TRBV30	-	TRBJ2-7	once	TGTGCCTCCAAACGGACCGGGGTGAGCTCCTACGAGCAGTACTTC	CASKRTGVSSYEQYF
TRBV10-3	TRBD1	TRBJ2-7	-	TGTGCCATCAGTGACCGGGACAGATCCTACGAGCAGTACTTC	CAISDRDRSYEQYF
TRBV6-2/TRBV6-3	-	TRBJ1-1	-	TGTGCCAGCAGTTACTCGTTTCGGGGGGTCACTGAAGCTTTCTTT	CASSYSFRGVTEAFF
TRBV5-8	TRBD2	TRBJ2-5	-	TGTGCCAGCATGGGTCTAGCGGAAAGGTTGGATGAGACCCAGTACTTC	CASMGLAERLDETQYF
TRBV5-6	TRBD1	TRBJ2-7	-	TGTGCCAGCAGCTTGGGGACAGGACCTTCTCGGGAGCAGTACTTC	CASSLGTGPSREQYF
TRBV5-1	-	TRBJ2-5	once	TGCGCCAGCAGCCCCCGGGACACTAGGCTAGAGACCCAGTACTTC	CASSPRDTRLETQYF
TRBV7-8	-	TRBJ2-5	-	TGTGCCAGCAGCTTATCGGGAGCCTACCAAGAGACCCAGTACTTC	CASSLSGAYQETQYF
TRBV5-6	-	TRBJ2-5	-	TGTGCCAGCAGGACCGGGACATCAGAGACCCAGTACTTC	CASRTGTSETQYF
TRBV7-3	TRBD1	TRBJ1-2	few	TGTGCCAGCAGTGCACAGGGGAACTATGGCTACACCTTC	CASSAQGNYGYTF
TRBV7-9	TRBD1	TRBJ2-1	once	TGTGCCAGCAGCTCGAACGACAGGGCTCCTGACAATGAGCAGTTCTTC	CASSSNDRAPDNEQFF
TRBV10-1	-	TRBJ1-1	-	TGCGCCAGCAGTGCGAGGGTCCCGGGCACTGAAGCTTTCTTT	CASSARVPGTEAFF
TRBV18	-	TRBJ1-1	-	TGTGCCAGCTCTACCAGGGCTTCGTTGGAGGGCAGGGACACTGAAGCTTTCTTT	CASSTRASLEGRDTEAFF
TRBV27	-	TRBJ1-1	once	TGTGCCAGCAGTGTGGCCTGGAGGAACACTGAAGCTTTCTTT	CASSVAWRNTEAFF
TRBV4-3	-	TRBJ2-1	-	TGCGCCAGCAGCCAAGATCTCGGGGGAAATGAGCAGTTCTTC	CASSQDLGGNEQFF